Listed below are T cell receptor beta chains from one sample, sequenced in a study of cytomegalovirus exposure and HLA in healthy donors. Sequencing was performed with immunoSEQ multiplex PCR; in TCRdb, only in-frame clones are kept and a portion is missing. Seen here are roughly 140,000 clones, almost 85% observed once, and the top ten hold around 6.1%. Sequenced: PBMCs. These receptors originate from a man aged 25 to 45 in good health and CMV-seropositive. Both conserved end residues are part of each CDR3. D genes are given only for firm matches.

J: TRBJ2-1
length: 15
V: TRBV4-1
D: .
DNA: TGCGCCAGCAGCCAAGCAGGGAACGGAAACAATGAGCAGTTCTTC
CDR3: CASSQAGNGNNEQFF

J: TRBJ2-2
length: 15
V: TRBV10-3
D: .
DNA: TGTGCCATCAGTGAGTTCAGGGCCGACACCGGGGAGCTGTTTTTT
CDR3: CAISEFRADTGELFF

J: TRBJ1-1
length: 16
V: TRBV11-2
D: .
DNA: TGTGCCAGCAGCGCTCTCACGACACCAGAACATGGTGAAGCTTTCTTT
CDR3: CASSALTTPEHGEAFF

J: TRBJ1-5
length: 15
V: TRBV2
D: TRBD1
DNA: TGTGCCAGCAATGGACAGGGATATAGCAATCAGCCCCAGCATTTT
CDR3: CASNGQGYSNQPQHF

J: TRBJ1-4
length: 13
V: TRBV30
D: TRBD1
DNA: TGTGCCTGGAAACAGGGGGCGGGTGAAAAACTGTTTTTT
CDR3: CAWKQGAGEKLFF

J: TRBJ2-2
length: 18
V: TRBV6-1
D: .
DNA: TGTGCCAGCAGTGCCCCACGAGGGGCGATCGTCGGGGGCGGGGAGCTGTTTTTT
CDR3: CASSAPRGAIVGGGELFF

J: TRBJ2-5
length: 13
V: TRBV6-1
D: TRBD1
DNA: TGTGCCAGCAGCTCCCGCAGGGGGGAGACCCAGTACTTC
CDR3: CASSSRRGETQYF

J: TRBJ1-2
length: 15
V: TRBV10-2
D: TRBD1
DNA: TGCGCCAGCAGTGCCCCGGGACAGGGTAACTATGGCTACACCTTC
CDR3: CASSAPGQGNYGYTF

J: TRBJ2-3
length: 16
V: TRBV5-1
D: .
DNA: TGCGCCAGCAGCTCCGTGGGAGGGGGACTGGGCGATACGCAGTATTTT
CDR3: CASSSVGGGLGDTQYF

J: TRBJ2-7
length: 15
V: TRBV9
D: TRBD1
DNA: TGTGCCAGCAGCCCCCGGGACAGGGTTCTCGACGAGCAGTACTTC
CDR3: CASSPRDRVLDEQYF

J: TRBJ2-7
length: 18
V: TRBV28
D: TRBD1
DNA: TGTGCCAGCACGCCGGGTGCAATGCCGGGACAGGGGGAGTACGAGCAGTACTTC
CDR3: CASTPGAMPGQGEYEQYF

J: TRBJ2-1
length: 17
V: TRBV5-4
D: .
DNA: TGTGCCAGCAGCCCTCCGGGACTCAAAAGCTCCTACAATGAGCAGTTCTTC
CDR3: CASSPPGLKSSYNEQFF

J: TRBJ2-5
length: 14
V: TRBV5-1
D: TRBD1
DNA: TGCGCCAGCAGCGAGGGGGCAGGGATGGAGACCCAGTACTTC
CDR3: CASSEGAGMETQYF

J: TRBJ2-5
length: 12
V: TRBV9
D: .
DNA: TGTGCCAGCAGAGATAGCCGAGAGACCCAGTACTTC
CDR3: CASRDSRETQYF